These T cell receptor beta chains were read from a single sample in a study of blood T cell repertoires in COVID-19. This table comes from immunoSEQ multiplex PCR, and its TCRdb copy is limited to in-frame clones, with some not included. The repertoire holds under 250,000 clones, with approximately 87% as singletons. Sample: peripheral blood. The receptors were sampled from a man in his 60s with acute or convalescent COVID-19. CDR3s include the opening cysteine and the closing phenylalanine or tryptophan. D genes are given only for firm matches. Clone size, where shown, is once, few, many, or a class for clones that have expanded.

d_gene	v_gene	abundance	j_gene	CDR3nt	CDR3aa
TRBD1	TRBV4-2	-	TRBJ1-2	TGTGCCAGCAGCCATGTAGGACAGGGGGCCATCTATGGCTACACCTTC	CASSHVGQGAIYGYTF
-	TRBV6-4	-	TRBJ2-1	TGTGCCAGCAGTGGCCGGGAGTTCGATGAGCAGTTCTTC	CASSGREFDEQFF
TRBD1	TRBV4-3	-	TRBJ2-2	TGCGCCAGCAGCCAAAGACAGGGGGATACCGGGGAGCTGTTTTTT	CASSQRQGDTGELFF
-	TRBV28	-	TRBJ2-1	TGTGCCAGCAGAGCTATGACCTGGGAGGAGCAGTTCTTC	CASRAMTWEEQFF
TRBD1	TRBV7-8	-	TRBJ2-7	TGTGCCAGCAGCTTGGCTGGACAGGGACACGAGCAGTACTTC	CASSLAGQGHEQYF
TRBD1	TRBV5-1	-	TRBJ2-1	TGCGCCAGCAGTACGGGACAGTACAATGAGCAGTTCTTC	CASSTGQYNEQFF
TRBD2	TRBV30	once	TRBJ2-1	TGTGCCTGGAGTCCCCGGACTAGCGGGAGAGGTGAGCAGTTCTTC	CAWSPRTSGRGEQFF
TRBD2	TRBV24-1	-	TRBJ2-2	TGTGCCACCAGTGATTCTCAGGGTATGGTAGCGGGACTCGGTCCCACCGGGGAGCTGTTTTTT	CATSDSQGMVAGLGPTGELFF
-	TRBV12-3/TRBV12-4	-	TRBJ1-6	TGTGCCAGCAGTTTAGGGGACTCCCTCCACTTT	CASSLGDSLHF
TRBD1	TRBV15	-	TRBJ2-1	TGTGCCACCGACCAGGGGGCCCAGAATGAGCAGTTCTTC	CATDQGAQNEQFF
TRBD1	TRBV9	-	TRBJ1-2	TGTGCCAGCACCGTTGGGACAGGGGGCTATGGCTACACCTTC	CASTVGTGGYGYTF
-	TRBV6-5	-	TRBJ1-5	TGTGCCAGCAAAACCCGGGGTTATAGCAATCAGCCCCAGCATTTT	CASKTRGYSNQPQHF
TRBD1	TRBV5-1	-	TRBJ2-7	TGCGCCAGCGGGACAGGGGTGAGCTCCTACGAGCAGTACTTC	CASGTGVSSYEQYF
TRBD1	TRBV7-8	-	TRBJ2-2	TGTGCCAGCAGCTTAGTGGGGACAGAGCTTAACACCGGGGAGCTGTTTTTT	CASSLVGTELNTGELFF
-	TRBV27	-	TRBJ2-1	TGTGCCAGCAGTTTATTGGCTAGCGCTAACAATGAGCAGTTCTTC	CASSLLASANNEQFF
-	TRBV15	-	TRBJ1-4	TGTGCCACCAGCAGAGGAGGGATTGCTGAAAAACTGTTTTTT	CATSRGGIAEKLFF
-	TRBV4-2	-	TRBJ2-1	TGTGCCAGCAGTTTGACTGGGCAGGGAAATAGCCCCAGGTTCTTC	CASSLTGQGNSPRFF
-	TRBV7-8	-	TRBJ2-1	TGTGCCAGCAGCGCCCTGGACGGAGGATACAATGAGCAGTTCTTC	CASSALDGGYNEQFF
TRBD1	TRBV28	-	TRBJ1-2	TGTGCCAGCAGTTTCTCGACAGGGAATGGCTACACCTTC	CASSFSTGNGYTF
-	TRBV12-3/TRBV12-4	-	TRBJ2-5	TGTGCCAGCAGCAGCGGAATAGAGACCCAGTACTTC	CASSSGIETQYF
TRBD2	TRBV11-3	-	TRBJ2-1	TGTGCCAGCAGCCCTAGGACTAGCCTCCTCAATGAGCAGTTCTTC	CASSPRTSLLNEQFF
-	TRBV27	-	TRBJ2-1	TGTGCCAGCAGTTCCTTTGACAGCAATGAGCAGTTCTTC	CASSSFDSNEQFF
-	TRBV28	-	TRBJ2-6	TGTGCCAGCAGTTCCAGACAGGCTGGGGCCAACGTCCTGACTTTC	CASSSRQAGANVLTF
-	TRBV2	few	TRBJ2-7	TGTGCCAGCAGTGAAGCGGAGTCGGCCTCGAACTCTAGAACTAAGCAGTACTTC	CASSEAESASNSRTKQYF
TRBD1	TRBV2	-	TRBJ1-2	TGTGCCAGCAGTACGGCCCGGGACAGCTCCTATGGCTACACCTTC	CASSTARDSSYGYTF
-	TRBV2	-	TRBJ2-2	TGTGCCAGCAGCGTACTTGGGGGCGGCGGGGAGCTGTTTTTT	CASSVLGGGGELFF
-	TRBV5-4	once	TRBJ1-6	TGTGCCAGCAGCTTGGCCGCGGGTAGGGATTCACCCCTCCACTTT	CASSLAAGRDSPLHF
TRBD2	TRBV19	-	TRBJ2-1	TGTGCCAGTAGTATTGGTAGCGGGAGTCTCAAAGAGCAGTTCTTC	CASSIGSGSLKEQFF
-	TRBV16	many	TRBJ2-7	TGTGCCAGCAGCCAATACAACAGGGTTTACGAGCAGTACTTC	CASSQYNRVYEQYF
TRBD2	TRBV28	-	TRBJ2-1	TGTGCCAGTCTAGCGGGAGACCTCTGGAATGAGCAGTTCTTC	CASLAGDLWNEQFF
-	TRBV28	-	TRBJ2-7	TGTGCCAGCAGTTTTGTGACACCTAACTCCTACGAGCAGTACTTC	CASSFVTPNSYEQYF
TRBD1	TRBV7-6	-	TRBJ2-3	TGTGCCAGCAGCTTAGGGGCCCTGACAGGGGGCGCAACAGATACGCAGTATTTT	CASSLGALTGGATDTQYF
TRBD1	TRBV11-2	once	TRBJ1-6	TGTGCCAGCAGCTTAGGGCAGGCAGGGGGCAGTTCACCCCTCCACTTT	CASSLGQAGGSSPLHF
TRBD1	TRBV7-8	-	TRBJ1-5	TGTGCCAGCAGCAAATACAGGGGTTTCGATCAGCCCCAGCATTTT	CASSKYRGFDQPQHF
-	TRBV7-3	-	TRBJ1-1	TGTGCCAGCAGGCCCCGGGGATCTCTTGGGGACACTGAAGCTTTCTTT	CASRPRGSLGDTEAFF
TRBD1	TRBV4-3	-	TRBJ1-6	TGCGCCAGCAGCCAAGGTCGGGCAGGGGGATCACCCCTCCACTTT	CASSQGRAGGSPLHF
TRBD2	TRBV28	few	TRBJ2-7	TGTGCCAGCAGTGTGGGAGGTAGCGGGACCTACGAGCAGTACTTC	CASSVGGSGTYEQYF
TRBD2	TRBV19	-	TRBJ2-3	TGTGCCAGTAGCCCTCAGCGGGATACAGATACGCAGTATTTT	CASSPQRDTDTQYF
TRBD1	TRBV4-3	once	TRBJ1-3	TGCGCCAGCAGCCAAATTACAGGGGGCTCTGGAAACACCATATATTTT	CASSQITGGSGNTIYF
-	TRBV11-2	few	TRBJ1-5	TGTGCCAGCAGCTCAACCGCGGATAGCAATCAGCCCCAGCATTTT	CASSSTADSNQPQHF